This is a list of T cell receptor beta chains from one sample in a study of response to subunit inactivated influenza vaccine. One entry per CDR3 protein, called by TCRdb with MiXCR from the RT-PCR reads. This sample has around 580,000 distinct CDR3 sequences, with about 10% found just once. The sequenced sample was PBMCs from blood, obtained on the day of vaccination. These receptor sequences come from a man aged 50-60 years who received an inactivated influenza vaccine. Each CDR3 is given with its conserved first and last residue. A D gene is named only where the DNA matches it firmly. Rows may omit the clone size; those that give it use once, few, many or a size class.

v_call,d_call,clone_size,cdr3_length,j_call,cdr3_aa,cdr3_nt
TRBV15,TRBD2,NA,16,TRBJ2-7,CATSREIAGFLYEQYF,TGTGCCACCAGCAGAGAAATAGCGGGATTCCTCTACGAGCAGTACTTC
TRBV2,TRBD1,NA,13,TRBJ2-5,CASSDDRGETQYF,TGTGCCAGCAGTGATGACAGGGGAGAGACCCAGTACTTC
TRBV7-9,NA,many,16,TRBJ1-5,CASSLALNGGNQPQHF,TGTGCCAGCAGCTTAGCGCTAAATGGCGGGAATCAGCCCCAGCATTTT
TRBV5-1,NA,few,15,TRBJ1-5,CASSLIGGGNQPQHF,TGCGCCAGCAGCTTAATAGGGGGTGGCAATCAGCCCCAGCATTTT
TRBV12-3/TRBV12-4,TRBD1,few,17,TRBJ1-3,CASRSGTGFFRGNTIYF,TGTGCCAGCAGATCGGGGACAGGGTTCTTTAGGGGAAACACCATATATTTT
TRBV10-3,NA,NA,17,TRBJ1-4,CAISEQGQYATNEKLFF,TGTGCCATCAGTGAGCAGGGCCAGTACGCAACTAATGAAAAACTGTTTTTT
TRBV7-2,TRBD1,NA,17,TRBJ2-2,CASSLYGTGAGAGELFF,TGTGCCAGCAGCTTATATGGGACAGGGGCTGGGGCCGGGGAGCTGTTTTTT
TRBV20-1,NA,NA,15,TRBJ2-1,CSARDPAGADNEQFF,TGCAGTGCTAGAGATCCAGCAGGGGCGGACAATGAGCAGTTCTTC
TRBV2,NA,NA,18,TRBJ2-6,CASSEWGPPFSGANVLTF,TGTGCCAGCAGTGAATGGGGGCCCCCTTTTTCTGGGGCCAACGTCCTGACTTTC
TRBV28,NA,NA,14,TRBJ2-2,CAMGPGLHSGELFF,TGTGCCATGGGCCCCGGGCTCCACTCCGGGGAGCTGTTTTTT
TRBV5-1,NA,NA,16,TRBJ2-1,CASSLAEVITYNEQFF,TGCGCCAGCAGCTTGGCCGAAGTGATCACCTACAATGAGCAGTTCTTC
TRBV24-1,TRBD2,NA,17,TRBJ2-1,CATSDSIPGLAGGEQFF,TGTGCCACCAGTGATTCCATTCCGGGACTAGCGGGAGGTGAGCAGTTCTTC
TRBV15,NA,many,14,TRBJ1-4,CATSRRTGQEKLFF,TGTGCCACCAGCAGAAGAACAGGGCAAGAAAAACTGTTTTTT
TRBV15,NA,few,12,TRBJ2-7,CATSSGQYEQYF,TGTGCCACCAGCTCCGGCCAATACGAGCAGTACTTC
TRBV7-6,NA,NA,15,TRBJ1-4,CASSFLDRQNEKLFF,TGTGCCAGCAGCTTTTTAGACAGGCAGAATGAAAAACTGTTTTTT
TRBV12-3/TRBV12-4,NA,many,15,TRBJ1-5,CASSLTAGRHQPQHF,TGTGCCAGCAGTTTAACGGCAGGGAGGCATCAGCCCCAGCATTTT
TRBV11-2,TRBD2,few,15,TRBJ2-5,CASSMGLVNAETQYF,TGTGCCAGCAGCATGGGACTAGTTAATGCGGAGACCCAGTACTTC
TRBV25-1,NA,many,15,TRBJ2-2,CASSRWTPNTGELFF,TGTGCCAGCAGTCGGTGGACACCGAACACCGGGGAGCTGTTTTTT
TRBV10-3,TRBD2,few,13,TRBJ2-5,CAAREGLAETQYF,TGTGCCGCTCGGGAGGGCCTCGCAGAGACCCAGTACTTC
TRBV29-1,NA,few,11,TRBJ2-1,CSVEGYRGLVF,TGCAGCGTTGAAGGATATCGGGGTTTAGTCTTC
TRBV10-3,NA,NA,14,TRBJ1-6,CAISREASNSPLHF,TGTGCCATCAGTCGAGAAGCTTCTAATTCACCCCTCCACTTT
TRBV7-2,NA,few,17,TRBJ2-1,CASSLSREGGINNEQFF,TGTGCCAGCAGCTTGAGCCGGGAAGGGGGTATAAACAATGAGCAGTTCTTC
TRBV12-3/TRBV12-4,NA,many,15,TRBJ2-3,CASSFLGSPQDTQYF,TGTGCCAGCAGTTTTCTGGGGTCCCCACAAGATACGCAGTATTTT
TRBV5-1,NA,NA,15,TRBJ1-2,CASSLTTSANYGYTF,TGCGCCAGCAGCTTGACGACATCGGCTAACTATGGCTACACCTTC
TRBV28,NA,few,15,TRBJ2-7,CASSLYARTSYEQYF,TGTGCCAGCAGTTTATATGCCCGAACCTCCTACGAGCAGTACTTC
TRBV20-1,TRBD1,many,14,TRBJ1-5,CSARLGTGYQPQHF,TGCAGTGCTAGATTAGGGACAGGGTATCAGCCCCAGCATTTT
TRBV24-1,NA,many,16,TRBJ1-5,CATSDPPGVFNQPQHF,TGTGCCACCAGTGATCCCCCTGGGGTCTTCAATCAGCCCCAGCATTTT
TRBV29-1,TRBD1,NA,13,TRBJ2-5,CSVPNRGKETQYF,TGCAGCGTACCAAACAGGGGTAAAGAGACCCAGTACTTC
TRBV11-2,NA,many,16,TRBJ2-7,CASSPRDGRNSYEQYF,TGTGCCAGCAGCCCCAGGGATGGTCGCAACTCCTACGAGCAGTACTTC
TRBV3-1,NA,few,17,TRBJ2-4,CASSQDYRVGAKNIQYF,TGTGCCAGCAGCCAAGACTACAGGGTCGGAGCCAAAAACATTCAGTACTTC
TRBV7-9,TRBD2,many,15,TRBJ2-3,CASSSGLAGTDTQYF,TGTGCCAGCAGCTCAGGACTAGCGGGGACAGATACGCAGTATTTT
TRBV20-1,TRBD2,NA,17,TRBJ2-3,CSAKRLAGISSTDTQYF,TGCAGTGCTAAGCGACTAGCGGGGATCTCTAGCACAGATACGCAGTATTTT
TRBV15,NA,few,13,TRBJ1-1,CATSAFRTAEAFF,TGTGCCACCAGCGCTTTTAGGACAGCTGAAGCTTTCTTT
TRBV5-1,NA,few,14,TRBJ2-5,CASSRTALEETQYF,TGCGCCAGCAGCAGAACGGCCTTGGAAGAGACCCAGTACTTC
TRBV4-1,TRBD2,NA,16,TRBJ2-7,CASSLLGTSGAEEQYF,TGCGCCAGCAGCCTCCTAGGGACTAGCGGAGCGGAGGAGCAGTACTTC
TRBV4-3,NA,NA,15,TRBJ2-7,CASSQEAGRVHEQYF,TGCGCCAGCAGCCAAGAAGCAGGGCGGGTCCACGAGCAGTACTTC
TRBV12-3/TRBV12-4,TRBD2,many,15,TRBJ2-1,CASSLGLAGFNEQFF,TGCGCCAGCAGCTTGGGACTAGCGGGATTCAATGAGCAGTTCTTC
TRBV14,NA,NA,14,TRBJ1-4,CASSQVGAGVKLFF,TGTGCCAGCAGCCAAGTCGGGGCGGGAGTAAAACTGTTTTTT
TRBV29-1,NA,many,11,TRBJ1-1,CSGLTNTEAFF,TGCAGCGGCCTCACTAACACTGAAGCTTTCTTT
TRBV4-2,NA,many,14,TRBJ2-3,CASSDGPLWDTQYF,TGTGCCAGCAGCGACGGGCCTCTTTGGGATACGCAGTATTTT
TRBV7-2,TRBD1,few,14,TRBJ2-7,CASSAGQGYYEQYF,TGTGCCAGCAGCGCCGGACAGGGATACTACGAGCAGTACTTC
TRBV4-3,NA,NA,14,TRBJ1-2,CASSQEGLHYGYTF,TGCGCCAGCAGCCAAGAGGGATTACACTATGGCTACACCTTC
TRBV27,TRBD2,many,17,TRBJ2-2,CASSDSLTSGGTGELFF,TGTGCCAGCAGTGACTCCCTTACTAGCGGAGGGACCGGGGAGCTGTTTTTT
TRBV6-2/TRBV6-3,NA,few,10,TRBJ1-2,CASRGTLYTF,TGTGCCAGCAGGGGGACCCTTTACACCTTC
TRBV11-2,TRBD2,NA,16,TRBJ2-1,CASSPTSGGLYNEQFF,TGTGCCAGCAGCCCGACTAGCGGGGGATTATACAATGAGCAGTTCTTC
TRBV29-1,NA,many,12,TRBJ1-2,CSVVGETYGYTF,TGCAGCGTTGTTGGGGAAACCTATGGCTACACCTTC